This T cell receptor (beta chain) derives from a study of T cells in localized non-small cell lung cancer (dated by TCRdb to about 2020). Looking at the study overall: Comparing tumors with uninvolved tumor-adjacent lungs, the study looked at the T cell repertoires of fewer than 250 patients with early-stage NSCLC. The mean age of the NSCLC patients was just over 65 years, with 130 or so men and around 99 women. The cohort consisted of roughly 240 treatment-naive NSCLC patients whose localized lung tumors had been resected. The paper as a whole reports these results and caveats: A median of 57 of the top 100 tumor clones were detected in paired uninvolved adjacent lung, and around 30 of these tumor clones were also found among the top 100 clones of the paired uninvolved adjacent lung. Because of the exploratory design, TCR variables were selected using unadjusted p-values without false-discovery rate correction. Longer overall survival was associated with higher blood T cell density, whereas shorter survival was associated with higher adjacent-lung clonality. Uninvolved tumor-adjacent lung showed the highest T cell clonality, higher than tumor, which suggests more focused antigenic responses in the uninvolved tumor-adjacent lung. Multi-region tumor sequencing was not performed, so intratumor heterogeneity could not be excluded.

At diagnosis, peripheral blood, uninvolved tumor-adjacent lung and tumor were collected and stored as a combination of fresh-frozen and FFPE material. For TCR repertoire profiling, the blood samples were analyzed as peripheral blood mononuclear cells. The CDR3 sequence holds 16 residues, the cysteine and phenylalanine included. Here the CDR3 DNA is all that survives: 48 bases in frame from base 1. The germline V gene sets CDR1 to SGHAT and CDR2 to FQNNGV. V is shortened by 1 base, J by 3 bases, and the region joining them spans 10 bases. In regard to this clone: The antigen it recognizes is unknown. The input lacks base qualities; no much larger clone sits a single base away.

The immunoSEQ Assay was used to sequence TCR beta CDR3 regions from DNA. In the original analysis: T cell density was computed as TCR beta template counts normalized to usable DNA estimated by amplifying housekeeping genes. Richness was estimated using the preseqR package, with extrapolation to 400,000 templates for PBMC samples and to 120,000 templates for tissue samples. Clonality was taken to be one minus Pielou's evenness. Tissue-enriched TCRs were identified by differential abundance testing using productive amino-acid clonotypes, minimum total count 5 and alpha 0.1. The Jaccard Index and the Morisita Overlap Index were used to quantify repertoire overlap between compartments. GLIPH grouped TCR beta CDR3s together with public tetramer-defined viral CDR3s, and a viral motif had to include at least three viral sequences and show V-gene enrichment. TCRdb holds this immuneACCESS table with in-frame rearrangements only. Some clones are missing; in checked studies, unresolved V genes explain under half, and the rest has no known cause. Clone size and V and J calls were adopted from that table, with D and trimming inferred from the DNA. The sample table contains roughly 86,000 clones; only one count was recorded for about 83% of them. Over 2.5% of the sample rests with the top ten.

Specimen: peripheral blood, collected before any cancer treatment. The V and J segments used are TRBV11-2 and TRBJ2-6, with the identity of the D gene unclear. This receptor was identified in a man aged 40-75 years with stage I lung adenocarcinoma. The CDR3 is CASSLVSVIGANVLTF. The bases read TGTGCCAGCAGCTTAGTATCCGTCATTGGGGCCAACGTCCTGACTTTC.